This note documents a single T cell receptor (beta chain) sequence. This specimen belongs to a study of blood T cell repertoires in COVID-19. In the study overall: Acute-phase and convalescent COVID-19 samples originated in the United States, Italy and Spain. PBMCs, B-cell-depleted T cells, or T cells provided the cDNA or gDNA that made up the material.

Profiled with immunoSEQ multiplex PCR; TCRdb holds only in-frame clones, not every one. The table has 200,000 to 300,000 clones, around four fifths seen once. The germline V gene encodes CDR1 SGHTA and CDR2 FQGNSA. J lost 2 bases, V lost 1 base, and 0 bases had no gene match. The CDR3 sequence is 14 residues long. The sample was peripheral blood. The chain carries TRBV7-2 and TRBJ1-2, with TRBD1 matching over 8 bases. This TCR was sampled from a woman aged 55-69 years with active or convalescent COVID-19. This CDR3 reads CASSLGTGNYGYTF. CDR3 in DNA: TGTGCCAGCAGCTTAGGGACAGGGAACTATGGCTACACCTTC.